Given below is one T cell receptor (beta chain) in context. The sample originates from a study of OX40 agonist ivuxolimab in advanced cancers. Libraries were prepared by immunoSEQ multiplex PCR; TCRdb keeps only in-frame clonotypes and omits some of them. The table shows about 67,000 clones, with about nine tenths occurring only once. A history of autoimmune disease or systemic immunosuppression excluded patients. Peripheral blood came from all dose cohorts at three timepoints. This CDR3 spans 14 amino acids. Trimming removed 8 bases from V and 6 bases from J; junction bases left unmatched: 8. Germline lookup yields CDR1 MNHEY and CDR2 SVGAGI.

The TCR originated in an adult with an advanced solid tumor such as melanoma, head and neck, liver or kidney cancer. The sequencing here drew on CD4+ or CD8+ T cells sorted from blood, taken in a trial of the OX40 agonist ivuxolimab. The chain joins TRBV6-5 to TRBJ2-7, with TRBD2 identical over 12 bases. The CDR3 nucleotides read TGTGCCAGCTCCATACCGGGACTAGCGGGCGAGCAGTACTTC. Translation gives CASSIPGLAGEQYF.